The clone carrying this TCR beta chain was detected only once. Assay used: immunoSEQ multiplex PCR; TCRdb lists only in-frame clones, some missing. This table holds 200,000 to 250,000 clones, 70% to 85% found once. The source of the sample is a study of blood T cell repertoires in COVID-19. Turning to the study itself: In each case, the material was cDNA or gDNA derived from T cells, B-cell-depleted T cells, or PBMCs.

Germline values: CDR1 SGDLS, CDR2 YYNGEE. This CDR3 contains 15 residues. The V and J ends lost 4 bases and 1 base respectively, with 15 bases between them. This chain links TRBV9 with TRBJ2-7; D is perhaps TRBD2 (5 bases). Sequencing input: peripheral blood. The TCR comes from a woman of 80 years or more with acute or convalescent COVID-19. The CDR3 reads CASSLGSGPSYEQYF. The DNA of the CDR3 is TGTGCCAGCAGCCTTGGGAGCGGACCTTCCTACGAGCAGTACTTC. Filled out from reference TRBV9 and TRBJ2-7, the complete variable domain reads DSGVTQTPKHLITATGQRVTLRCSPRSGDLSVYWYQQSLDQGLQFLIQYYNGEERAKGNILERFSAQQFPDLHSELNLSSLELGDSALYFCASSLGSGPSYEQYFGPGTRLTVT.